The table lists the clone carrying this T cell receptor (beta chain) with a few counts. Its antigen is not identified. CDR3 size: 14 residues. Per the germline V gene, CDR1 is KGHSH and CDR2 is LQKENI. V dropped 4 bases and J dropped 4; count of bases not matched to a gene: 5. PCR amplification relied on 60 Vbeta primers (plus 13 Jbeta primers). In the original processing: A later analysis tallied about 80 million unique TCR beta chains, about 11 million of them shared. The data were produced by immunoSEQ multiplex PCR, yet TCRdb's version contains in-frame clones alone and is incomplete. D and trimming come from the DNA, and the V and J calls and clone size come from that table. The repertoire holds 150,000 or so clones, with roughly 10% as singletons. The source of the sample is a study of cytomegalovirus exposure and HLA in healthy donors. General study findings and limits: Some TCR beta chains (around 180 of them) were listed as cytomegalovirus-associated. Common viral pathogens (according to a later analysis) appeared linked to several of the most significant clusters.

This chain joins TRBV18 and TRBJ1-2; TRBD1 agrees at 8 bases. This TCR was sampled from a man aged 50 or older in good health and CMV-seronegative. The sequencing sample was made of PBMCs. CDR3: CASSLRDRPYGYTF. CDR3 DNA sequence: TGTGCCAGCTCACTTCGGGACAGGCCCTATGGCTACACCTTC.